This T cell receptor (beta chain) was found in a study of T cells in Graves' hyperthyroidism and ophthalmopathy. The investigators amplified TCR beta CDR3 regions from RNA transcripts. In the first-round RT-PCR of the TCR CDR3, the HTBI primer set was used. TCRdb used MiXCR to reprocess the multiplex PCR reads, holding one entry per CDR3 protein. This sample has hundreds of thousands of distinct CDR3 sequences, with roughly 20% found just once. This clonotype has ten or more counts. The CDR3 spans 14 residues. The germline V gene encodes CDR1 LGHNA and CDR2 YNFKEQ. Deletions cut 0 bases from V and 3 bases from J, with 8 bases between.

The specimen sequenced was blood. This sequence originates from a young man with Graves' ophthalmopathy. The chain carries TRBV4-2 and TRBJ1-1; D might be TRBD1 (5 bases). The CDR3 DNA reads TGTGCCAGCAGCCAAGAGACAGTTGACACTGAAGCTTTCTTT. Translating gives CASSQETVDTEAFF.